The 27 T cell receptor beta chains given below trace back to one sample, sequenced in a study of blood T cell repertoires in COVID-19. Sequencing was performed with immunoSEQ multiplex PCR; in TCRdb, only in-frame clones are kept and a portion is missing. The repertoire consists of some 360,000 clones, with about nine tenths occurring once and the leading ten covering approximately 1%. Sequencing used PBMCs or T cells enriched from blood (not recorded which). The receptors stem from a woman aged 25 to 39 who had been exposed to COVID-19.

The gene calls are TRBV27 and TRBJ2-1; 14 bases are shared with TRBD2. CDR3 length: 16 amino acids. The ends lost 2 bases at V and 8 bases at J; junction bases unmatched: 5. Looked up from germline, CDR1 is MNHEY and CDR2 is SMNVEV (reference sequence). This chain's CDR3 is CASSLLGLAGAHEQFF. Written as DNA, the CDR3 is TGTGCCAGCAGTTTACTGGGACTAGCGGGAGCCCATGAGCAGTTCTTC.

This chain joins TRBV6-4 and TRBJ2-1; 10 nucleotides align to TRBD1. CDR3 length equals 15 residues. J was trimmed by 3 bases and V by 3 bases; bases with no gene match: 2. Looked up from germline, CDR1 is MRHNA and CDR2 is SNTAGT. The CDR3 sequence: CASSEDRGNYNEQFF. For the CDR3, the DNA is TGTGCCAGCAGTGAGGACAGGGGGAACTACAATGAGCAGTTCTTC.

V gene TRBV6-5 combines with J gene TRBJ1-3, with TRBD1 as a possible D gene (6 bases). The germline CDR1 and CDR2 sequences are MNHEY and SVGAGI. Trimming left V 8 bases short and J 5 bases short, with 16 bases between. The CDR3 length is 14 residues. The DNA for the CDR3 is TGTGCCAGCCTTACTCGGGACAAGAGAAACACCATATATTTT. This sequence encodes CASLTRDKRNTIYF.

The rearrangement links TRBV2 to TRBJ2-3; D uncertain. This CDR3 contains 16 residues. The ends were cut back, 6 bases at V and 1 base at J, with 17 bases in the middle. Germline V gives CDR1 SNHLY, CDR2 FYNNEI. CDR3 region: CASSLDRPRGTDTQYF. Here the CDR3 DNA reads TGTGCCAGCAGCCTCGATAGGCCTAGAGGCACAGATACGCAGTATTTT. Complete variable domain (other parts from reference TRBV2 and TRBJ2-3): EPEVTQTPSHQVTQMGQEVILRCVPISNHLYFYWYRQILGQKVEFLVSFYNNEISEKSEIFDDQFSVERPDGSNFTLKIRSTKLEDSAMYFCASSLDRPRGTDTQYFGPGTRLTVL.

This clone was counted once. This chain uses TRBV5-1 with TRBJ2-5, with TRBD2 as a possible D gene (5 bases). Trimming took 0 bases from V and 2 from J, leaving 17 bases between them. Germline V gives CDR1 SGHRS, CDR2 YFSETQ. This CDR3 contains 17 residues. Here the CDR3 reads CASSLAGWEIGQETQYF. In nucleotides, the CDR3 is TGCGCCAGCAGCTTGGCCGGATGGGAGATCGGTCAAGAGACCCAGTACTTC.

The chain employs TRBV12-2 and TRBJ2-7; TRBD1, as called in the table, went unchecked against the DNA. TRBV12-2 constitutes a pseudogene. This CDR3 is 14 amino acids long. The CDR3 DNA follows: TGTGCAAGTGAACGCGGACAGGGCCCCCGCGAGCAGTACTTC. It encodes CASERGQGPREQYF.

For the CDR3, the DNA is TGTGCCAGCAGCGCCGACTTTTACAATGAGCAGTTCTTC. Translated: CASSADFYNEQFF. The chain combines TRBV7-2 with TRBJ2-1; no firm D call. The V gene lost 5 bases and the J gene lost 4 bases, with 9 bases spanning the gap. Germline V gene lookup returns CDR1 SGHTA and CDR2 FQGNSA. The CDR3 is 13 residues long.

This clone showed up just once. CDR3: CASSRGTSGTWETQYF. DNA for the CDR3: TGCGCCAGCAGCCGAGGGACTAGCGGGACTTGGGAGACCCAGTACTTC. The chain links TRBV5-1 to TRBJ2-5; the match to TRBD2 covers 13 bases. V lost 4 bases and J lost 5; bases outside the gene matches: 8. Germline CDR1 SGHRS, CDR2 YFSETQ. CDR3 length equals 16 residues.

This clone was counted a single time. V is TRBV5-4 and J is TRBJ2-5; TRBD2 matches at 14 bases. The V and J ends lost 0 bases and 3 bases, in that order; junction bases with no gene match: 7. Per germline, CDR1 SGHNT and CDR2 YYREEE (reference sequence). The CDR3 has 18 residues. The DNA of the CDR3 is TGTGCCAGCAGCTTGGCCTCCCGGGGACTAGCGGGAGAAGAGACCCAGTACTTC. Encoded protein: CASSLASRGLAGEETQYF.

This clone was recorded once. CDR3 coding DNA: TGTGCCAGCAGTCGACAGGGGGTAGGCAATCAGCCCCAGCATTTT. Protein: CASSRQGVGNQPQHF. This sequence joins TRBV2 and TRBJ1-5; 9 positions match TRBD1. The CDR3 runs to 15 residues. V lost 5 bases and J lost 2; bases outside the gene matches: 4. Germline loops: CDR1 SNHLY, CDR2 FYNNEI. Complete variable domain (other parts from reference TRBV2 and TRBJ1-5): EPEVTQTPSHQVTQMGQEVILRCVPISNHLYFYWYRQILGQKVEFLVSFYNNEISEKSEIFDDQFSVERPDGSNFTLKIRSTKLEDSAMYFCASSRQGVGNQPQHFGDGTRLSIL.

The rearrangement joins TRBV10-3 to TRBJ2-1; TRBD2 aligns across 9 bases. Germline loops: CDR1 ENHRY, CDR2 SYGVKD. The CDR3 sequence is 14 residues long. With 2 bases clipped from V and 9 bases from J, the junction kept 5 bases outside the gene matches. CDR3 coding DNA: TGTGCCATCAGTGAGGCGGGGGGGGGCGGTGAGCAGTTCTTC. Its translation: CAISEAGGGGEQFF.

The genes are TRBV7-9 and TRBJ2-7; no clear D gene. Germline CDR1 is SEHNR and CDR2 is FQNEAQ (reference sequence). This CDR3 region has 14 residues. Trimming stripped 4 bases from V and 2 bases from J, with 12 bases between. CDR3 bases: TGTGCCAGCAGCTCACTGACGGGTACCTACGAGCAGTACTTC. Protein product: CASSSLTGTYEQYF.

The chain couples TRBV7-6 to TRBJ2-1; 7 bases are shared with TRBD1. Per germline, CDR1 SGHVS and CDR2 FNYEAQ. Trimming removed 1 base from V and 7 bases from J; junction bases left unmatched: 19. CDR3 length equals 19 residues. CDR3 in amino acids: CASSLDRGSGYRIWNEQFF. CDR3 DNA: TGTGCCAGCAGCTTAGACAGGGGCTCGGGCTATAGGATATGGAATGAGCAGTTCTTC.

The chain employs TRBV5-1 and TRBJ2-7, with 11 bases that match TRBD1. The CDR3 totals 14 residues. Per the germline V gene, CDR1 is SGHRS and CDR2 is YFSETQ. Trimming at V came to 9 bases and at J to 6 bases, leaving 11 bases not matched to a gene. The DNA for the CDR3 is TGCGCCACCCGGGGGACAGGGGGGATCGGCGAGCAGTACTTC. It is translated as CATRGTGGIGEQYF.

The rearrangement uses TRBV29-1 and TRBJ1-2; 8 bases match TRBD1. The germline gives CDR1 SQVTM, CDR2 ANQGSEA. The CDR3 is made up of 13 amino acids. Trimming removed 5 bases from V and 4 bases from J; junction bases left unmatched: 6. DNA of the CDR3: TGCAGCGTTCGTGCAGGGGGCGGCTATGGCTACACCTTC. Its translation: CSVRAGGGYGYTF.

V and J are TRBV10-3 and TRBJ1-5; 7 bases align to TRBD1. The V and J ends lost 6 bases and 4 bases, in that order; junction bases with no gene match: 6. Germline assignment: CDR1 ENHRY and CDR2 SYGVKD. This CDR3 region has 14 residues. In DNA form, the CDR3 reads TGTGCCATCAGCTTCGACAGGGATAATCAGCCCCAGCATTTT. It encodes CAISFDRDNQPQHF.

Remarks on this clone: The sample holds other DNA sequences that translate to the same CDR3. This chain joins TRBV28 and TRBJ1-5; no clear D. The germline gives CDR1 MDHEN, CDR2 SYDVKM. Trimming removed 5 bases at V and 4 bases at J, with 6 bases between. This CDR3 comprises 12 residues. The CDR3 DNA is TGTGCCAGCAGTGGAGGGAATCAGCCCCAGCATTTT. It is translated as CASSGGNQPQHF.

This clone showed up just once. The gene calls are TRBV10-2 and TRBJ1-2; maybe TRBD1 (5 bases). Germline values: CDR1 WSHSY, CDR2 SAAADI. This CDR3 contains 13 residues. The V gene lost 6 bases and the J gene lost 4 bases, with 12 bases spanning the gap. CDR3 sequence reads: CASRPQESYGYTF. The CDR3, as DNA: TGCGCCAGCAGACCACAGGAGAGCTATGGCTACACCTTC.

V usage is TRBV28 and J usage is TRBJ2-7, with 8 bases fitting TRBD1. CDR3 length: 16 amino acids. The ends lost 5 bases at V and 5 bases at J; junction bases unmatched: 14. Per germline, CDR1 MDHEN and CDR2 SYDVKM. As DNA, the CDR3 is TGTGCCAGCAGTCTTCCACCGGGACAGGATTTCAACGAGCAGTACTTC. It specifies CASSLPPGQDFNEQYF.

V is TRBV18 and J is TRBJ1-4; D may be TRBD1 (6 bases). Germline V gene sequence: CDR1 KGHSH, CDR2 LQKENI. Trimming took 3 bases from V and 4 from J, leaving 15 bases between them. The CDR3 contains 16 residues. The CDR3 region has the DNA TGTGCCAGCTCACCTCGTACAGGGCAGTATAATGAAAAACTGTTTTTT. Its translation is CASSPRTGQYNEKLFF.

The chain couples TRBV10-1 to TRBJ2-1, with D possibly TRBD1 on 7 matching bases. The V end was cut by 1 base, the J end by 9 bases, with 13 bases between. The germline V gene has CDR1 WNHNN and CDR2 SYGVQD (reference sequence). This CDR3 is 14 amino acids long. The CDR3 DNA follows: TGCGCCAGCAGTGAGTTTGGAGGGGGCGGTGAGCAGTTCTTC. Protein product: CASSEFGGGGEQFF.

In DNA form, the CDR3 reads TGTGCCACCAAGAAGCGGGACGACCACAATGAGCAGTTCTTC. Amino acids: CATKKRDDHNEQFF. This sequence joins TRBV10-3 and TRBJ2-1; 7 nucleotides match TRBD2. Germline assignment: CDR1 ENHRY and CDR2 SYGVKD. V lost 10 bases, J lost 5 bases, and 11 bases stayed unmatched. The CDR3 sequence is 14 residues long.

The chain carries TRBV9 and TRBJ2-2; perhaps TRBD2 as D (8 bases). CDR3 length: 18 amino acids. The germline V gene encodes CDR1 SGDLS and CDR2 YYNGEE. With 0 bases removed from V and 4 bases from J, the gap between germline ends came to 19 bases. CDR3 loop: CASSVEQGVAGITGELFF. DNA of the CDR3: TGTGCCAGCAGCGTAGAGCAGGGGGTAGCGGGAATCACCGGGGAGCTGTTTTTT. Together with reference TRBV9 and TRBJ2-2, the CDR3 gives the full variable domain: DSGVTQTPKHLITATGQRVTLRCSPRSGDLSVYWYQQSLDQGLQFLIQYYNGEERAKGNILERFSAQQFPDLHSELNLSSLELGDSALYFCASSVEQGVAGITGELFFGEGSRLTVL.

This chain links TRBV27 with TRBJ2-7, with TRBD2 identical over 11 bases. The CDR3 runs 16 residues. The trim removed 1 base at V and 4 bases at J, leaving 6 bases unmatched. CDR1 and CDR2 from the germline V gene are MNHEY and SMNVEV (reference sequence). The CDR3 DNA reads as TGTGCCAGCAGTTTATTCCCCGGGACTAGCGGTTACGAGCAGTACTTC. This sequence encodes CASSLFPGTSGYEQYF.

For the CDR3, the DNA is TGTGCCAGCAGCCAAGATTCAGGTTACGAGCAGTACTTC. This sequence encodes CASSQDSGYEQYF. This chain links TRBV14 with TRBJ2-7; D gene unclear. Trimming took off 0 bases at V and 4 bases at J, with 7 bases between the two ends. CDR3 length: 13 amino acids. Germline V gives CDR1 SGHDN, CDR2 FVKESK.

The CDR3 loop is CASSEAGGLVVEQYF. DNA for the CDR3: TGTGCCAGCAGTGAAGCGGGGGGACTAGTCGTCGAGCAGTACTTC. This chain uses TRBV2 with TRBJ2-7; 8 bases are shared with TRBD2. CDR1 is SNHLY and CDR2 is FYNNEI in the germline V gene. J lost 6 bases, V lost 0 bases, and 7 bases had no gene match. The CDR3 covers 15 residues.

V usage is TRBV5-1 and J usage is TRBJ2-7; maybe TRBD2 (5 bases). V gave up 0 bases and J gave up 5 bases, with 12 bases separating them. This CDR3 is built from 14 residues. Germline CDR1 reads SGHRS; CDR2 reads YFSETQ. The CDR3 loop reads CASSLGLTGDEQYF. The CDR3 DNA reads TGCGCCAGCAGCTTGGGACTGACCGGGGACGAGCAGTACTTC.